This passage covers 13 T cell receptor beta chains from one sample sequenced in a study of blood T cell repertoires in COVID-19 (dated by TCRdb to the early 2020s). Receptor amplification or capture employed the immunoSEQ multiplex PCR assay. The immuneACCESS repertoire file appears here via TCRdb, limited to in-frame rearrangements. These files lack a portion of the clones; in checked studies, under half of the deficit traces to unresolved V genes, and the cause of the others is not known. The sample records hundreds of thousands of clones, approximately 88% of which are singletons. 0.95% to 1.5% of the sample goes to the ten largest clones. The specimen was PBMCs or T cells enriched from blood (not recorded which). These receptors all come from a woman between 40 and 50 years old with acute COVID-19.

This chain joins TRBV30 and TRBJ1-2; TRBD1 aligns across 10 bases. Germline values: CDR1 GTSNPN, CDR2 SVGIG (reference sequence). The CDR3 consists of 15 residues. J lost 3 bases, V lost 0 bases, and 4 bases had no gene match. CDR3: CAWSVRDRGDYGYTF. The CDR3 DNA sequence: TGTGCCTGGAGTGTACGGGACAGGGGCGACTATGGCTACACCTTC.

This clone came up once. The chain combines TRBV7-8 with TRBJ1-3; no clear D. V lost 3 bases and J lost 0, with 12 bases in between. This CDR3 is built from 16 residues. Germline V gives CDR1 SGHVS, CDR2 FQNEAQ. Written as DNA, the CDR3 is TGTGCCAGCAGCTTCCTTAGCGGAAGCTCTGGAAACACCATATATTTT. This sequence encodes CASSFLSGSSGNTIYF.

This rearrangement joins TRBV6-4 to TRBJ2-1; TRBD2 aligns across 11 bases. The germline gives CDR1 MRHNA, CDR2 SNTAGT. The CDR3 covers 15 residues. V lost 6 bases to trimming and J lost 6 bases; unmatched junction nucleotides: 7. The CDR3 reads CASRLAGVRRNEQFF. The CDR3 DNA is TGTGCCAGCAGACTAGCGGGAGTTCGGCGCAATGAGCAGTTCTTC.

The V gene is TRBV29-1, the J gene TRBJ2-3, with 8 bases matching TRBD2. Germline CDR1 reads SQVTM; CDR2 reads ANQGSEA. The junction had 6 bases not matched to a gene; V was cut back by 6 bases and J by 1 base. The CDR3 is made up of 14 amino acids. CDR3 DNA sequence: TGCAGCGTCTCCAGTAGCGGGGGCACAGATACGCAGTATTTT. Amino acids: CSVSSSGGTDTQYF.

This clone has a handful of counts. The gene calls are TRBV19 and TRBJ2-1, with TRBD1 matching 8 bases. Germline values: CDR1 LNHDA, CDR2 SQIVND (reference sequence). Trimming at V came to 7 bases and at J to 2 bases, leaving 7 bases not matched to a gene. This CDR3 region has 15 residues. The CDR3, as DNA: TGTGCCAGTACCGGACAGGGCCTCGCCTACAATGAGCAGTTCTTC. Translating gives CASTGQGLAYNEQFF.

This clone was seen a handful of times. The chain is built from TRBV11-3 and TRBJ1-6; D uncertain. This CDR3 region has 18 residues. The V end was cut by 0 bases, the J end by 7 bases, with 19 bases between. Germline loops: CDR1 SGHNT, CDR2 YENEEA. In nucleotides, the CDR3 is TGTGCCAGCAGCTTAGATCGCGGGATTGGGGTTTCGAATTCACCCCTCCACTTT. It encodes CASSLDRGIGVSNSPLHF.

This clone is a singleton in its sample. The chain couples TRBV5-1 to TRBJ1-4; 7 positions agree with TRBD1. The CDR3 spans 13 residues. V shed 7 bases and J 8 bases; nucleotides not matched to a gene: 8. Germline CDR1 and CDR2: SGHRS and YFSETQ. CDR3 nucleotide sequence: TGCGCCAGCCGGGAACAGGGGCGGGAAAAACTGTTTTTT. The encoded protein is CASREQGREKLFF.

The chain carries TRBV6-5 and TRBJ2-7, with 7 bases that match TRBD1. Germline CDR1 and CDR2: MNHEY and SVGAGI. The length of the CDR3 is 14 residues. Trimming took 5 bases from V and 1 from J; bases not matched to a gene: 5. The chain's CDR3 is CASSHPGQSYEQYF. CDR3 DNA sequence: TGTGCCAGCAGTCATCCGGGACAGTCCTACGAGCAGTACTTC.

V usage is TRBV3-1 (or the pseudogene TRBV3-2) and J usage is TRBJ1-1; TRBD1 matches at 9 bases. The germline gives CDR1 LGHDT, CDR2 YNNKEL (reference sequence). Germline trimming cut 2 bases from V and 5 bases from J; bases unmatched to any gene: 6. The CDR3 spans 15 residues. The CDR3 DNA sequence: TGTGCCAGCAGCCAAATTGGACAGGGGAATACTGAAGCTTTCTTT. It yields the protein CASSQIGQGNTEAFF.

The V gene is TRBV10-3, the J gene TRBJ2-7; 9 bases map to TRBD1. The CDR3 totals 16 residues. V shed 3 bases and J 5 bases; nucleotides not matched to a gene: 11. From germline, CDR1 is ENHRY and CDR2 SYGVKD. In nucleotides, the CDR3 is TGTGCCATCAGTGACTCCGAAGACAGGACAGGGGACGAGCAGTACGTC. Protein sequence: CAISDSEDRTGDEQYV.

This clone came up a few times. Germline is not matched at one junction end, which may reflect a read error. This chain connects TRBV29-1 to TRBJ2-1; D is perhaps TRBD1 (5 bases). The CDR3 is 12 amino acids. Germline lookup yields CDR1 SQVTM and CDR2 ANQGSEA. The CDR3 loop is CSVEIVGLDQLF. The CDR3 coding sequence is TGCAGCGTTGAAATAGTGGGGCTAGATCAACTCTTC.

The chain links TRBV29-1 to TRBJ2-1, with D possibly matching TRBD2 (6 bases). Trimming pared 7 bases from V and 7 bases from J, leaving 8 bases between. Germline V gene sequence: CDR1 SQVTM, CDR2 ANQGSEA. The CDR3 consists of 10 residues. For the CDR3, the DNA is TGCAGCGCCGGGGGTAATGAGCAGTTCTTC. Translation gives CSAGGNEQFF.

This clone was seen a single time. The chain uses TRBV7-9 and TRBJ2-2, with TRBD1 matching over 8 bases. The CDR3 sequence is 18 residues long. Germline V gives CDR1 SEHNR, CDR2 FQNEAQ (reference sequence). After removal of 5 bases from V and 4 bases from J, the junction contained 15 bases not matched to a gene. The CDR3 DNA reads TGTGCCAGCAGCGGCGGACAGGGATACGATTGGGGCACCGGGGAGCTGTTTTTT. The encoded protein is CASSGGQGYDWGTGELFF.